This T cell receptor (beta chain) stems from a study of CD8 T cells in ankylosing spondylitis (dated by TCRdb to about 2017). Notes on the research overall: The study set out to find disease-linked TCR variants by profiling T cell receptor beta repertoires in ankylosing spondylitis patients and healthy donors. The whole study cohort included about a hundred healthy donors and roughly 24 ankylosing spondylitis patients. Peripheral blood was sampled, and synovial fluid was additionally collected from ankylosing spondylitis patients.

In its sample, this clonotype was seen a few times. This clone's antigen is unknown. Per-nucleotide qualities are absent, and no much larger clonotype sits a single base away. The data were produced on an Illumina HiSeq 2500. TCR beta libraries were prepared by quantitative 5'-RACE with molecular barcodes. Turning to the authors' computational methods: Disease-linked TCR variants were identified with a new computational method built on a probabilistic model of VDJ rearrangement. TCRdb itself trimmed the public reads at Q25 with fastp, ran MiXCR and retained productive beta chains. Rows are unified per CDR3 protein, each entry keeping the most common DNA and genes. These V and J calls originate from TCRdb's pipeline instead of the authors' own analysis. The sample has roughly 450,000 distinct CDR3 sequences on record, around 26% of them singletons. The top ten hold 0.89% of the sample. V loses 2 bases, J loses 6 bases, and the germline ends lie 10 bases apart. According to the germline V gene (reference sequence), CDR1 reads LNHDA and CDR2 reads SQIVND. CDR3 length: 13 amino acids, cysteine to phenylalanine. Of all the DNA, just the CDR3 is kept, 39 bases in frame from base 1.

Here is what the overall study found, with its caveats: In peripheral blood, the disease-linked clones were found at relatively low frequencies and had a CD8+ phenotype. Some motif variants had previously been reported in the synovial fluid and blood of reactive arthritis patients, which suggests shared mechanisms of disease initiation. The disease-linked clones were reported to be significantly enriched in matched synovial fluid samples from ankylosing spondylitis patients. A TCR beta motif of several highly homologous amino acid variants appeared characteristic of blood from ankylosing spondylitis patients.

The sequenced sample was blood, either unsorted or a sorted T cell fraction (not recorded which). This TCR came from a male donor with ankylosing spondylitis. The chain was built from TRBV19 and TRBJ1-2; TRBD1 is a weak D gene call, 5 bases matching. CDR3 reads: CASSIQGKDGYTF. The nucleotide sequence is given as TGTGCCAGTAGTATACAGGGAAAGGATGGCTACACCTTC.